This T cell receptor beta chain stems from a study of T cell responses to AZD1222 COVID-19 vaccine. The study, taken as a whole, reports: In a largely white British group with more females than males, clonal diversity was possibly underestimated. Only after the peak T cell response were repertoires sampled.

Clones were read by immunoSEQ multiplex PCR, and TCRdb kept only the in-frame ones, dropping some. Here the sample spans around 80,000 clones, approximately 89% being singletons. This CDR3 region has 14 residues. V was pared by 3 bases and J by 2 bases, with 8 bases between. Germline V gene lookup returns CDR1 SNHLY and CDR2 FYNNEI. A word on this clone: Its antigen is unidentified.

The receptor's source is an adult who received the AZD1222 COVID-19 vaccine. The sequencing here drew on peripheral blood, taken 28 days after the second AZD1222 dose. J is TRBJ1-5 and V is TRBV2; D is uncertain. The CDR3 DNA is TGTGCCAGCAGTGATAACGGGGGCAATCAGCCCCAGCATTTT. Translating gives CASSDNGGNQPQHF. The full variable domain, with the rest looked up from reference TRBV2 and TRBJ1-5, is EPEVTQTPSHQVTQMGQEVILRCVPISNHLYFYWYRQILGQKVEFLVSFYNNEISEKSEIFDDQFSVERPDGSNFTLKIRSTKLEDSAMYFCASSDNGGNQPQHFGDGTRLSIL.